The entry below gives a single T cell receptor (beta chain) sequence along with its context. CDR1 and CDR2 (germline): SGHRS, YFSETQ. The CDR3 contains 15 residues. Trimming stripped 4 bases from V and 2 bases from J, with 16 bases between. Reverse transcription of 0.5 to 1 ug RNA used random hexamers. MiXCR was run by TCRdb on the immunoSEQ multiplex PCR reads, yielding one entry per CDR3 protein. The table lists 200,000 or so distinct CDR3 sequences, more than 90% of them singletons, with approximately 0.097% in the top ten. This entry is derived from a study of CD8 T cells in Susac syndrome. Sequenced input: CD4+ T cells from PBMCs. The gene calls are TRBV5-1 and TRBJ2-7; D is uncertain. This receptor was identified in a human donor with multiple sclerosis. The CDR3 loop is CASSPGAEGAYEQYF. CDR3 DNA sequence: TGCGCCAGCAGCCCTGGTGCGGAAGGCGCCTACGAGCAGTACTTC.